This T cell receptor (beta chain) came from a study of T cell responses to AZD1222 COVID-19 vaccine. V lost 7 bases and J lost 0, with 10 bases in between. The CDR3 runs 13 residues. Germline CDR1 and CDR2: SGHDT and YYEEEE. Produced via immunoSEQ multiplex PCR; TCRdb's table is partial and in-frame only. The sample lists over 45,000 clones; around 85% were seen once. The rearrangement uses TRBV5-6 and TRBJ1-1, with D unclear. The sequencing used peripheral blood, collected on day 0 of MenACWY control vaccination. This receptor was taken from an adult in good health. CDR3 in DNA: TGTGCCAGCCTCAGAACAATGAACACTGAAGCTTTCTTT. Protein product: CASLRTMNTEAFF.